The 26 T cell receptor beta chains in this list originate from one sample, sequenced in a study of cytomegalovirus exposure and HLA in healthy donors. 13 Jbeta primers and 60 Vbeta primers were used for the PCR. Clones were read by immunoSEQ multiplex PCR, and TCRdb kept only the in-frame ones, dropping some. Of hundreds of thousands of clones in the sample, more than 75% are singletons; the top ten hold around 4%. The sample comprised PBMCs. Receptors originate from a male donor in good health and CMV-seronegative.

This chain connects TRBV7-2 to TRBJ2-5; D may be TRBD1 (5 bases). CDR3 length: 15 residues. The germline V and J ends were trimmed by 5 bases and 0 bases, with 13 bases remaining between them. The germline V gene encodes CDR1 SGHTA and CDR2 FQGNSA. Here the CDR3 reads CASSPQGVYQETQYF. In DNA, the CDR3 is TGTGCCAGCAGCCCACAAGGGGTGTACCAAGAGACCCAGTACTTC.

Here the CDR3 reads CASSRGENTEAFF. The CDR3 nucleotides read TGTGCCAGCTCACGTGGAGAGAACACTGAAGCTTTCTTT. This sequence joins TRBV18 and TRBJ1-1; D unresolved. The CDR3 loop spans 13 amino acids. V gave up 4 bases and J gave up 1 base, with 7 bases separating them. Looked up from germline, CDR1 is KGHSH and CDR2 is LQKENI.

This clone was found a few times. The chain links TRBV29-1 to TRBJ1-4; the match to TRBD1 covers 8 bases. The CDR3 length is 13 residues. In germline, CDR1 is SQVTM, CDR2 ANQGSEA. V was pared by 6 bases and J by 6 bases, with 6 bases of the junction left unmatched. DNA for the CDR3: TGCAGCGTACTCGGGACAGGAGATGAAAAACTGTTTTTT. Translating gives CSVLGTGDEKLFF.

The chain employs TRBV28 and TRBJ1-2; weak D call: TRBD1 (6 bases). Trimming left V 2 bases short and J 8 bases short, with 15 bases between. Germline V gives CDR1 MDHEN, CDR2 SYDVKM. This CDR3 region has 14 residues. The CDR3 coding sequence is TGTGCCAGCAGTTTAGGGGGGGCGAGGCTAGGCTACACCTTC. Translating it yields CASSLGGARLGYTF.

This clone was seen repeatedly, ten times or more. The chain carries TRBV7-9 and TRBJ1-5; no reliable D call. This CDR3 spans 15 amino acids. Trimming took 6 bases from V and 0 from J, leaving 12 bases between them. In germline, CDR1 is SEHNR, CDR2 FQNEAQ (reference sequence). CDR3 sequence reads: CASSRGSSSNQPQHF. The CDR3, as DNA: TGTGCCAGCAGTCGAGGGAGTAGTAGCAATCAGCCCCAGCATTTT.

The V gene is TRBV19, the J gene TRBJ2-5; maybe TRBD2 (5 bases). Germline CDR1 is LNHDA and CDR2 is SQIVND (reference sequence). This CDR3 comprises 11 residues. The CDR3 nucleotides are TGTGCGAGTCGGGATGGAGAGACCCAGTACTTC. Translation gives CASRDGETQYF.

The chain recombines TRBV9 with TRBJ2-7; the match to TRBD2 covers 7 bases. Per germline, CDR1 SGDLS and CDR2 YYNGEE. The CDR3 has 14 residues. The trim removed 2 bases at V and 2 bases at J, leaving 4 bases unmatched. CDR3 nucleotides: TGTGCCAGCAGCGTGGGGAGGGGCCCCTACGAGCAGTACTTC. Its translation: CASSVGRGPYEQYF.

V is TRBV19 and J is TRBJ2-5, with a possible D match to TRBD1 (5 bases). Germline CDR1 reads LNHDA; CDR2 reads SQIVND (reference sequence). The CDR3 runs 14 residues. Trimming shortened V by 5 bases and J by 2 bases, and 12 bases separated the two germline ends. The CDR3 DNA reads as TGTGCCAGTAGTCACACAGGATCACAAGAGACCCAGTACTTC. It is translated as CASSHTGSQETQYF.

The chain links TRBV28 to TRBJ2-6; D call uncertain. This CDR3 comprises 13 residues. Trimming took 11 bases from V and 0 from J, leaving 8 bases between them. Looked up from germline, CDR1 is MDHEN and CDR2 is SYDVKM. The CDR3: CAVLSSGANVLTF. CDR3 nucleotides: TGTGCCGTATTGAGCTCTGGGGCCAACGTCCTGACTTTC.

Only a few counts were recorded for this clone. This chain links TRBV27 with TRBJ2-6; D perhaps matches TRBD1 (6 bases). CDR1 is MNHEY, CDR2 SMNVEV, per germline (reference sequence). The CDR3 has 14 amino acids. V lost 7 bases and J lost 2, with 9 bases in between. In DNA form, the CDR3 reads TGTGCCAGCAAGTGGGGGCCTGGGGCCAACGTCCTGACTTTC. Translated, it gives CASKWGPGANVLTF.

The rearrangement joins TRBV5-1 to TRBJ2-5; D uncertain. V was trimmed by 3 bases and J by 5 bases, leaving 8 bases between them. CDR1 and CDR2 from the germline V gene are SGHRS and YFSETQ. This CDR3 comprises 12 residues. The CDR3 reads CASSSRLETQYF. The CDR3 DNA reads as TGCGCCAGCAGCTCCCGACTGGAGACCCAGTACTTC.

This chain connects TRBV25-1 to TRBJ2-5; 9 bases fit TRBD1. The DNA matches TRBJ2-7 better at its end, which makes the J call doubtful. From germline, CDR1 is MGHDK and CDR2 SYGVNS. The length of the CDR3 is 13 residues. The CDR3 bases are TGTGCCAGCAGTGTTGGGACAGGGAGCGAGCAGTACTTC. Amino acids: CASSVGTGSEQYF.

The chain uses TRBV6-5 and TRBJ2-7; D is possibly TRBD1 (6 bases). Germline lookup yields CDR1 MNHEY and CDR2 SVGAGI. The V and J ends lost 5 bases and 3 bases respectively, with 11 bases between them. The CDR3 runs to 13 residues. CDR3 DNA sequence: TGTGCCAGCAGTCCACAGGGAAACTACGAGCAGTACTTC. It is translated as CASSPQGNYEQYF.

In its sample, this clone was seen a few times. The V gene is TRBV18, the J gene TRBJ1-5, with 7 bases aligning to TRBD1. CDR1 and CDR2 from the germline V gene are KGHSH and LQKENI. This CDR3 is 13 amino acids long. V lost 1 base, J lost 8 bases, and 2 bases stayed unmatched. For the CDR3, the DNA is TGTGCCAGCTCACCACACAGGGGAGAGCCCCAGCATTTT. As protein: CASSPHRGEPQHF.

CDR3 nucleotides: TGTGCCAGCAGCACATGGACAGGGATGGCCGCTGAAGCTTTCTTT. Translated, it gives CASSTWTGMAAEAFF. The chain carries TRBV5-6 and TRBJ1-1; 8 bases align to TRBD1. The CDR3 is 15 residues long. V lost 4 bases, J lost 6 bases, and 11 bases stayed unmatched. From germline, CDR1 is SGHDT and CDR2 YYEEEE.

CDR3 in DNA: TGTGCCAGCAGCTCGACCGGACTAGCGGGAGTTCGGCAGACCCAGTACTTC. As protein: CASSSTGLAGVRQTQYF. The V call is TRBV7-8, the J call TRBJ2-5; 13 nucleotides agree with TRBD2. CDR3 length: 17 residues. Germline CDR1 reads SGHVS; CDR2 reads FQNEAQ. Trimming cost V 4 bases and J 6 bases; bases outside gene matches: 11.

The rearrangement links TRBV5-1 to TRBJ2-2, with TRBD1 matching 7 bases. Per the germline V gene, CDR1 is SGHRS and CDR2 is YFSETQ. The CDR3 covers 17 residues. Trimming removed 3 bases from V and 3 bases from J; junction bases left unmatched: 11. CDR3 amino acids: CASSSPVDRLHTGELFF. For the CDR3, the DNA is TGCGCCAGCAGCTCACCCGTGGACAGGCTGCACACCGGGGAGCTGTTTTTT.

This rearrangement joins TRBV28 to TRBJ1-2, with a tentative D call TRBD1 (5 bases). Per germline, CDR1 MDHEN and CDR2 SYDVKM. Trimming took 5 bases from V and 4 from J, leaving 14 bases between them. The CDR3 runs 14 residues. CDR3 sequence reads: CASSPPTRGYGYTF. The CDR3 DNA sequence: TGTGCCAGCAGTCCACCGACAAGGGGCTATGGCTACACCTTC.

The chain couples TRBV30 to TRBJ1-5; weak D call: TRBD1 (5 bases). The V end was cut by 1 base, the J end by 7 bases, with 11 bases between. Germline V gene sequence: CDR1 GTSNPN, CDR2 SVGIG (reference sequence). There are 13 residues in the CDR3. In nucleotides, the CDR3 is TGTGCCTGGAGTGGGGGCGTTGAGCAGCCCCAGCATTTT. Its translation: CAWSGGVEQPQHF.

The genes are TRBV25-1 and TRBJ1-3; D ambiguous. The CDR3 has 13 residues. With 1 base removed from V and 9 bases from J, the gap between germline ends came to 10 bases. Germline values: CDR1 MGHDK, CDR2 SYGVNS. The DNA of the CDR3 is TGTGCCAGCAGTGAATGGAGTGGTTCCACCATATATTTT. Its protein is CASSEWSGSTIYF.

The CDR3 sequence: CASSQEGGPTYEQYF. The CDR3 DNA reads TGCGCCAGCAGCCAAGAGGGCGGGCCCACCTACGAGCAGTACTTC. The chain combines TRBV4-1 with TRBJ2-5; tentatively, D is TRBD2 (5 bases). The end of the DNA is better explained by TRBJ2-7, so the J call may be wrong. In germline, CDR1 is MGHRA, CDR2 YSYEKL. This CDR3 region has 15 residues.

With respect to this clone: One end of the junction varies from germline; a read error may be responsible. This chain connects TRBV7-9 to TRBJ2-7; possible D gene TRBD2, 5 bases. This CDR3 region has 12 residues. Germline V CDR1 and CDR2: SEHNR, FQNEAQ (reference sequence). The CDR3 here is CSSSTTTYEQYF. DNA of the CDR3: TGTTCCAGCAGCACGACTACCTACGAGCAGTACTTC.

CDR3 amino acids: CASSVGLGSPGETQYF. In DNA, the CDR3 is TGCGCCAGCAGCGTGGGTCTAGGATCTCCGGGGGAGACCCAGTACTTC. V is TRBV5-1 and J is TRBJ2-5, with a tentative D call TRBD2 (5 bases). V dropped 4 bases and J dropped 5 bases, with 21 bases sitting between them. The CDR3 covers 16 residues. CDR1 and CDR2 (germline): SGHRS, YFSETQ.

The chain employs TRBV29-1 and TRBJ2-7; 7 bases align to TRBD1. This CDR3 comprises 11 residues. With V trimmed by 7 bases and J by 5 bases, 5 bases remained unmatched. Germline assignment: CDR1 SQVTM and CDR2 ANQGSEA. CDR3: CSAATGNEQYF. CDR3 DNA: TGCAGCGCCGCGACAGGGAACGAGCAGTACTTC.

This clone was observed once. The J gene is TRBJ1-1, the V gene TRBV6-5; 9 bases agree with TRBD1. The germline V gene encodes CDR1 MNHEY and CDR2 SVGAGI. The V gene end was trimmed by 7 bases and the J gene end by 6 bases; junction bases not matched to a gene: 12. The CDR3 spans 15 residues. DNA for the CDR3: TGTGCCAGCAATGCCCGACAGGGGGGTAGCGCTGAAGCTTTCTTT. Protein: CASNARQGGSAEAFF.

DNA for the CDR3: TGCAGCGTGCCCCCAGGGCTCTATGGCTACACCTTC. Translated, it gives CSVPPGLYGYTF. This chain links TRBV29-1 with TRBJ1-2; weak D call: TRBD1 (5 bases). Germline CDR1 is SQVTM and CDR2 is ANQGSEA. The CDR3 contains 12 residues. Trimming took 6 bases from V and 4 from J, leaving 12 bases between them.